The rows below give T cell receptor beta chains drawn from one sample of a study of CD8+CD57+ T cells in acquired aplastic anemia. TCRdb re-called the reads with MiXCR, one entry per CDR3 protein. The data hold 55,000 to 80,000 distinct CDR3 sequences, with approximately 51% observed a single time. Sequenced material: sorted CD4+, CD8+, or CD8+CD57+ T cells (not recorded which) from PBMCs. The source is a human donor in good health, serving as a control. CDR3s include the opening cysteine and the closing phenylalanine or tryptophan. Each record gives: CDR3 DNA, CDR3 protein, J gene, clone size, V gene, D gene. The D gene is left open where the match is weak. Expanded clones are given a class, and other clones once, few, many or no size at all.

CDR3 DNA: TGTGCCACCAGCAGGAAAGGGATGTGGGATGGCTACACCTTC; CDR3 protein: CATSRKGMWDGYTF; J gene: TRBJ1-2; clone size: few; V gene: TRBV15; D gene: .
CDR3 DNA: TGTGCCACCAGCAGAGCTCAGGTCCCGAACACTGAAGCTTTCTTT; CDR3 protein: CATSRAQVPNTEAFF; J gene: TRBJ1-1; clone size: once; V gene: TRBV15; D gene: .
CDR3 DNA: TGTGCCAGCAGTTTACAAACAGCGAACACTGAAGCTTTCTTT; CDR3 protein: CASSLQTANTEAFF; J gene: TRBJ1-1; clone size: many; V gene: TRBV27; D gene: .
CDR3 DNA: TGCAGCGTTGGCAAAGGCGGGACTGAAGCTTTCTTT; CDR3 protein: CSVGKGGTEAFF; J gene: TRBJ1-1; clone size: .; V gene: TRBV29-1; D gene: .
CDR3 DNA: TGTGCCACCAACCCCGGACAGACCACCGGGGAGCTGTTTTTT; CDR3 protein: CATNPGQTTGELFF; J gene: TRBJ2-2; clone size: .; V gene: TRBV24-1; D gene: .
CDR3 DNA: TGCGCCAGCAGCTTGGAGGCCACGGGTAATGAGCAGTTCTTC; CDR3 protein: CASSLEATGNEQFF; J gene: TRBJ2-1; clone size: once; V gene: TRBV5-1; D gene: .
CDR3 DNA: TGTGCCAGCAGCCCCGCCGAGAACACTGAAGCTTTCTTT; CDR3 protein: CASSPAENTEAFF; J gene: TRBJ1-1; clone size: .; V gene: TRBV7-2; D gene: .
CDR3 DNA: TGCAGTGCTAGTGTAGCGGACTACTACGAGCAGTACTTC; CDR3 protein: CSASVADYYEQYF; J gene: TRBJ2-7; clone size: .; V gene: TRBV20-1; D gene: .
CDR3 DNA: TGTGCCAGCAGTCCGGGACAGGGAAGCAATTCACCCCTCCACTTT; CDR3 protein: CASSPGQGSNSPLHF; J gene: TRBJ1-6; clone size: .; V gene: TRBV25-1; D gene: TRBD1
CDR3 DNA: TGTGCCAACAAAGAGGCTAACTATAGCTACACCTTC; CDR3 protein: CANKEANYSYTF; J gene: TRBJ1-2; clone size: once; V gene: TRBV2; D gene: .
CDR3 DNA: TGTGCCAGCAGCTTAGCGCCAACAGACGTGGGGGGTGAGCAGTTCTTC; CDR3 protein: CASSLAPTDVGGEQFF; J gene: TRBJ2-1; clone size: .; V gene: TRBV7-7; D gene: .
CDR3 DNA: TGTGCCAGCAGCTTAGCGCGGGGCTACGAGCAGTACTTC; CDR3 protein: CASSLARGYEQYF; J gene: TRBJ2-7; clone size: .; V gene: TRBV9; D gene: .
CDR3 DNA: TGTGCCAGTAGTAGCGGGAGCTACGAGCAGTACTTC; CDR3 protein: CASSSGSYEQYF; J gene: TRBJ2-7; clone size: .; V gene: TRBV19; D gene: TRBD2
CDR3 DNA: TGTGCCAGCAGCAGTGGTGGGTCCCACAATGAGCAGTTCTTC; CDR3 protein: CASSSGGSHNEQFF; J gene: TRBJ2-1; clone size: .; V gene: TRBV11-1; D gene: .
CDR3 DNA: TGTGCCAGCAGTGAATTACAGGGGGTTACCTCCCTCCACTTT; CDR3 protein: CASSELQGVTSLHF; J gene: TRBJ1-6; clone size: .; V gene: TRBV25-1; D gene: TRBD1
CDR3 DNA: TGTGCCAGCAGCTTGGGACAGGGACTGTCTGGGGCCAACGTCCTGACTTTC; CDR3 protein: CASSLGQGLSGANVLTF; J gene: TRBJ2-6; clone size: .; V gene: TRBV7-3; D gene: TRBD1
CDR3 DNA: TGTGCCATCAGTGAGAGGGAACTGAGGGGCTACACCTTC; CDR3 protein: CAISERELRGYTF; J gene: TRBJ1-2; clone size: .; V gene: TRBV10-3; D gene: .
CDR3 DNA: TGTGCCAGCGAAGGGACAGGGGGCTTTTACGAGCAGTACTTC; CDR3 protein: CASEGTGGFYEQYF; J gene: TRBJ2-7; clone size: .; V gene: TRBV28; D gene: TRBD1
CDR3 DNA: TGTGCCAGCAGAGGTACAGGGACGGAGCAGTACTTC; CDR3 protein: CASRGTGTEQYF; J gene: TRBJ2-7; clone size: .; V gene: TRBV2; D gene: .
CDR3 DNA: TGTGCCAGCAGTTATCGGGCTAGCGGGAGTGGATCCTACAATGAGCAGTTCTTC; CDR3 protein: CASSYRASGSGSYNEQFF; J gene: TRBJ2-1; clone size: .; V gene: TRBV11-1; D gene: TRBD2
CDR3 DNA: TGCAGTGCTAGAGATAACGGACAGGGCTATGGCTACACCTTC; CDR3 protein: CSARDNGQGYGYTF; J gene: TRBJ1-2; clone size: .; V gene: TRBV20-1; D gene: TRBD1
CDR3 DNA: TGTGCCAGCAGTCCCCGGGCGGGAGGACCTGTGGACGAGCAGTACTTC; CDR3 protein: CASSPRAGGPVDEQYF; J gene: TRBJ2-7; clone size: many; V gene: TRBV6-1; D gene: TRBD2
CDR3 DNA: TGCGCCAGCAGCCCGGCGGGACTAGCGGGAGCGCAGTTCACAGATACGCAGTATTTT; CDR3 protein: CASSPAGLAGAQFTDTQYF; J gene: TRBJ2-3; clone size: once; V gene: TRBV5-1; D gene: TRBD2
CDR3 DNA: TGTGCCAGCAGCGTAGACGGGGGGCGCGGAAACACCATATATTTT; CDR3 protein: CASSVDGGRGNTIYF; J gene: TRBJ1-3; clone size: many; V gene: TRBV9; D gene: .
CDR3 DNA: TGTGCCAGCAGTCGAAACAGGGTGAACACTGAAGCTTTCTTT; CDR3 protein: CASSRNRVNTEAFF; J gene: TRBJ1-1; clone size: .; V gene: TRBV10-3; D gene: .
CDR3 DNA: TGTGCCAGCAGCCAGGCCGGGACAGGTCATGGCTACACCTTC; CDR3 protein: CASSQAGTGHGYTF; J gene: TRBJ1-2; clone size: many; V gene: TRBV3-1; D gene: TRBD1
CDR3 DNA: TGTGCCACCAGCAGAGCCCCCTGGCGACAGGGGCCCACAGATACGCAGTGTTTT; CDR3 protein: CATSRAPWRQGPTDTQCF; J gene: TRBJ2-3; clone size: .; V gene: TRBV15; D gene: TRBD1
CDR3 DNA: TGTGCCATCAGTGAGCAGGTGGGGACCTACAATGAGCAGTTCTTC; CDR3 protein: CAISEQVGTYNEQFF; J gene: TRBJ2-1; clone size: once; V gene: TRBV10-3; D gene: .
CDR3 DNA: TGCGCCAGCAGCCAAGATCATGGACTACGAAATTCACCCCTCCACTTT; CDR3 protein: CASSQDHGLRNSPLHF; J gene: TRBJ1-6; clone size: many; V gene: TRBV4-1; D gene: .
CDR3 DNA: TGTGCCAGCAGTTCCGGGACTACCCCAGATACGCAGTATTTT; CDR3 protein: CASSSGTTPDTQYF; J gene: TRBJ2-3; clone size: many; V gene: TRBV13; D gene: TRBD2
CDR3 DNA: TGTGCCAGCAGCTTGGGGGGCCTTCCTGGTCCCTCGTATGGCTACACCTTC; CDR3 protein: CASSLGGLPGPSYGYTF; J gene: TRBJ1-2; clone size: many; V gene: TRBV5-6; D gene: .
CDR3 DNA: TGCGCCAGCAGTCCGGCACACTCTGGGGCCAACGTCCTGACTTTC; CDR3 protein: CASSPAHSGANVLTF; J gene: TRBJ2-6; clone size: many; V gene: TRBV5-1; D gene: .
CDR3 DNA: TGTGCCAGCGCCCCCAATCCCGGCACTGAAGCTTTCTTT; CDR3 protein: CASAPNPGTEAFF; J gene: TRBJ1-1; clone size: many; V gene: TRBV19; D gene: .
CDR3 DNA: TGCAGCGTTGGCCAGGGCTCCTACGAGCAGTACTTC; CDR3 protein: CSVGQGSYEQYF; J gene: TRBJ2-7; clone size: once; V gene: TRBV29-1; D gene: .
CDR3 DNA: TGCAGCGTCGTGGGCGCCTCGGGACAGGACACCTACGAGCAGTACTTC; CDR3 protein: CSVVGASGQDTYEQYF; J gene: TRBJ2-7; clone size: .; V gene: TRBV29-1; D gene: TRBD1
CDR3 DNA: TGTGCCAGCAGCGTAGACAACAGAAACTATGGCTACACCTTC; CDR3 protein: CASSVDNRNYGYTF; J gene: TRBJ1-2; clone size: .; V gene: TRBV9; D gene: .